This T cell receptor beta chain was sequenced during a study of cytomegalovirus exposure and HLA in healthy donors. Study-wide points: Indistinguishable V segments such as TRBV6-2 and TRBV6-3 were excluded.

Germline V lookup: CDR1 MNHEY, CDR2 SMNVEV (reference sequence). The CDR3 spans 15 residues. Trimming took 5 bases from V and 2 from J, leaving 15 bases between them. A remark on this clone: The antigen is not known.

PCR primers comprised 60 Vbeta and 13 Jbeta primers. Profiled with immunoSEQ multiplex PCR; TCRdb holds only in-frame clones, not every one. The data show 130,000 or so clones, with more than 70% seen just once and roughly 1.1% held by the top ten. Sequenced: PBMCs. The J gene is TRBJ1-2, the V gene TRBV27, with D maybe TRBD1 (5 bases). The TCR sequence derives from a male donor in good health and CMV-seronegative. The CDR3 sequence is CASSPQGLTNYGYTF. CDR3 DNA: TGTGCCAGCAGTCCCCAGGGTTTAACGAACTATGGCTACACCTTC.